This is a list of T cell receptor beta chains from one sample in a study of T cells in localized non-small cell lung cancer. Profiling relied on immunoSEQ multiplex PCR, and the TCRdb table lists in-frame clones only, not all of them. The table lists 30,000 to 50,000 clones, roughly three quarters of them singletons. Sequenced here: PBMCs, sampled before any cancer treatment. The receptors come from a woman between 35 and 70 years old with stage II squamous cell lung carcinoma. Each CDR3 is given with its conserved first and last residue. A D gene is named only where the DNA matches it firmly. Some rows have no size entry. The others give once, few or many, or a class for an expanded clone.

d_call,v_call,j_call,clone_size,cdr3_nt,cdr3_aa
TRBD2,TRBV6-5,TRBJ2-7,few,TGTGCCAGCAGTTACTTGCCGACTAGCGGGAGGGCCGAGCAGTACTTC,CASSYLPTSGRAEQYF
.,TRBV9,TRBJ1-2,once,TGTGCCAGCAGCGTTACAGGGTTCGGCTACACCTTC,CASSVTGFGYTF
TRBD2,TRBV6-5,TRBJ2-1,once,TGTGCCAGCACCCCCGGGACTAGCGGGAACAATGAGCAGTTCTTC,CASTPGTSGNNEQFF
.,TRBV5-5,TRBJ2-7,.,TGTGCCAGCAGCTTGGCGGTCAGTTACTCCTACGAGCAGTACTTC,CASSLAVSYSYEQYF
.,TRBV19,TRBJ2-5,.,TGTGCCAGTAGTACCCGGGACTTTCAAGAGACCCAGTACTTC,CASSTRDFQETQYF
TRBD1,TRBV19,TRBJ1-2,few,TGTGCCAGTAGACACCAGGACAGGTCCTACGGCTACACCTTC,CASRHQDRSYGYTF
TRBD1,TRBV18,TRBJ2-3,.,TGTGCCAGCTCACCCGGGACAGGCCAGAGGACAGATACGCAGTATTTT,CASSPGTGQRTDTQYF
TRBD1,TRBV5-6,TRBJ1-3,medium-sized,TGTGCCAGCAGCTTGGGTACAGGGGCTGGAAACACCATATATTTT,CASSLGTGAGNTIYF
.,TRBV5-1,TRBJ2-5,.,TGCGCCAGCAGCTTGGGGGGACAAGAAGAGACCCAGTACTTC,CASSLGGQEETQYF
.,TRBV28,TRBJ1-2,.,TGTGCCAGCAGTCCTGCGAGTGGAACCCTGGGGGGCTACACCTTC,CASSPASGTLGGYTF
.,TRBV6-5,TRBJ1-4,.,TGTGCCAGCAGTTTGACAGGCCCCACTAATGAAAAACTGTTTTTT,CASSLTGPTNEKLFF
.,TRBV2,TRBJ2-6,.,TGTGCCAGCAGAGCCTCCGGGGCTGGGGCCAACGTCCTGACTTTC,CASRASGAGANVLTF
TRBD2,TRBV4-1,TRBJ2-1,few,TGCGCCAGCAGCCATGGAACTAGCGGGGGGTTCGATGAGCAGTTCTTC,CASSHGTSGGFDEQFF
TRBD1,TRBV7-2,TRBJ1-2,few,TGTGCCAGCAGCCCCGAGACAGGGGGGAGTCACTATGGCTACACCTTC,CASSPETGGSHYGYTF
TRBD1,TRBV28,TRBJ2-7,.,TGTGCCAGCAGTTCCCGACGACAGGGGTACTCCTACGAGCAGTACTTC,CASSSRRQGYSYEQYF
TRBD1,TRBV28,TRBJ2-2,once,TGTGCCAGCAGTTCCTATACAGGGGGCCCGAACACCGGGGAGCTGTTTTTT,CASSSYTGGPNTGELFF
.,TRBV6-5,TRBJ1-1,.,TGTGCCAGCACTCGAATGGGGAACACTGAAGCTTTCTTT,CASTRMGNTEAFF
.,TRBV7-2,TRBJ1-3,.,TGTGCCAGCAGCTTGGCGGCGGGGAGGGCTAACGCCATATATTTT,CASSLAAGRANAIYF
TRBD1,TRBV19,TRBJ1-4,.,TGTGCCAGTAGTACACAGGGGCTAGAGGAAAAACTGTTTTTT,CASSTQGLEEKLFF
.,TRBV27,TRBJ2-5,.,TGTGCCAGCAGTTTATCACCCGGTATGCGGGAGACCCAGTACTTC,CASSLSPGMRETQYF
.,TRBV6-5,TRBJ2-1,once,TGTGCCAGCAGTTACCCAGGGAATGAGCAGTTCTTC,CASSYPGNEQFF